Listed below are T cell receptor beta chains from one sample, sequenced in a study of T-cell reconstitution after alpha-beta-depleted transplantation in children. TCRdb reanalysed the PCR reads using MiXCR and keeps one entry per CDR3 protein. The profile shows more than 200,000 distinct CDR3 sequences, 9.7% of them singletons. The sample here was PBMCs from the stem cell graft donor, taken from the stem cell graft. The receptors originated from a human donor who donated a stem cell graft to a child with SCID. Each CDR3 is given with its conserved first and last residue. Fields, in order: clone size, V gene, D gene, CDR3 length, J gene, CDR3 protein, CDR3 DNA. A D gene is named only where the DNA matches it firmly. Rows may omit the clone size; those that give it use once, few, many or a size class.

clone_size: -; v_call: TRBV12-3/TRBV12-4; d_call: TRBD1; cdr3_length: 12; j_call: TRBJ1-2; cdr3_aa: CASRDRISGYTF; cdr3_nt: TGTGCCAGCAGGGACAGGATTAGTGGCTACACCTTC
clone_size: many; v_call: TRBV11-2; d_call: -; cdr3_length: 16; j_call: TRBJ2-2; cdr3_aa: CASSFFLAGPPGELFF; cdr3_nt: TGTGCCAGCAGCTTCTTCCTCGCGGGGCCTCCCGGGGAGCTGTTTTTT
clone_size: many; v_call: TRBV29-1; d_call: -; cdr3_length: 14; j_call: TRBJ2-7; cdr3_aa: CSVERGAGDYEQYF; cdr3_nt: TGCAGCGTTGAAAGGGGGGCAGGGGACTACGAGCAGTACTTC
clone_size: many; v_call: TRBV10-3; d_call: -; cdr3_length: 13; j_call: TRBJ1-1; cdr3_aa: CAISPGPNTEAFF; cdr3_nt: TGTGCCATCAGCCCGGGACCGAACACTGAAGCTTTCTTT
clone_size: many; v_call: TRBV5-1; d_call: -; cdr3_length: 15; j_call: TRBJ1-1; cdr3_aa: CASSSMTGGNTEAFF; cdr3_nt: TGCGCCAGCAGCTCCATGACGGGGGGGAACACTGAAGCTTTCTTT
clone_size: many; v_call: TRBV5-6; d_call: -; cdr3_length: 16; j_call: TRBJ2-2; cdr3_aa: CASSLNAPGEFGELFF; cdr3_nt: TGTGCCAGCAGCTTGAATGCGCCAGGGGAATTCGGGGAGCTGTTTTTT
clone_size: -; v_call: TRBV7-9; d_call: -; cdr3_length: 15; j_call: TRBJ1-4; cdr3_aa: CASSTQQGEHEKLFF; cdr3_nt: TGTGCCAGCAGTACACAACAGGGAGAGCATGAAAAACTGTTTTTT
clone_size: many; v_call: TRBV7-2; d_call: -; cdr3_length: 13; j_call: TRBJ1-2; cdr3_aa: CAVQGRPGGGYTF; cdr3_nt: TGTGCCGTGCAAGGAAGGCCGGGAGGTGGCTACACCTTC
clone_size: few; v_call: TRBV20-1; d_call: -; cdr3_length: 12; j_call: TRBJ1-5; cdr3_aa: CSASKTDQPQHF; cdr3_nt: TGCAGTGCTAGCAAGACAGATCAGCCCCAGCATTTT
clone_size: many; v_call: TRBV7-2; d_call: -; cdr3_length: 16; j_call: TRBJ2-3; cdr3_aa: CASSFGRGLGTDTQYF; cdr3_nt: TGTGCCAGCAGCTTCGGGCGGGGGCTAGGCACAGATACGCAGTATTTT
clone_size: many; v_call: TRBV20-1; d_call: -; cdr3_length: 13; j_call: TRBJ2-2; cdr3_aa: CSAPGGAAGELFF; cdr3_nt: TGCAGTGCCCCAGGGGGGGCGGCCGGGGAGCTGTTTTTT
clone_size: many; v_call: TRBV7-9; d_call: TRBD2; cdr3_length: 15; j_call: TRBJ2-1; cdr3_aa: CASSQLGGGYNEQFF; cdr3_nt: TGTGCCAGCAGCCAACTTGGCGGGGGTTACAATGAGCAGTTCTTC
clone_size: few; v_call: TRBV5-1; d_call: -; cdr3_length: 17; j_call: TRBJ2-3; cdr3_aa: CASSSPGGRVTSDTQYF; cdr3_nt: TGCGCCAGCAGCTCCCCCGGTGGCAGGGTGACCTCAGATACGCAGTATTTT
clone_size: many; v_call: TRBV28; d_call: TRBD1; cdr3_length: 15; j_call: TRBJ2-2; cdr3_aa: CASRVQGANTGELFF; cdr3_nt: TGTGCCAGCAGGGTACAGGGGGCGAACACCGGGGAGCTGTTTTTT
clone_size: many; v_call: TRBV4-1; d_call: TRBD1; cdr3_length: 15; j_call: TRBJ2-7; cdr3_aa: CASSQEIDRAWEQYF; cdr3_nt: TGCGCCAGCAGCCAAGAGATTGACAGGGCGTGGGAGCAGTACTTC
clone_size: many; v_call: TRBV7-2; d_call: TRBD1; cdr3_length: 15; j_call: TRBJ1-1; cdr3_aa: CASSPQQGVNTEAFF; cdr3_nt: TGTGCCAGCAGCCCTCAACAGGGGGTAAACACTGAAGCTTTCTTT
clone_size: -; v_call: TRBV5-6; d_call: TRBD1; cdr3_length: 16; j_call: TRBJ2-5; cdr3_aa: CASSLDVSGGQETQYF; cdr3_nt: TGTGCCAGCAGCTTGGATGTTTCAGGGGGCCAAGAGACCCAGTACTTC
clone_size: -; v_call: TRBV5-1; d_call: -; cdr3_length: 16; j_call: TRBJ1-4; cdr3_aa: CTSSLESLSHNKKLFF; cdr3_nt: TGCACCAGCAGCTTGGAGTCCCTCTCCCATAATAAAAAACTGTTTTTT
clone_size: many; v_call: TRBV9; d_call: -; cdr3_length: 15; j_call: TRBJ2-7; cdr3_aa: CASSVVHGSSYEQYF; cdr3_nt: TGTGCCAGCAGCGTAGTCCACGGGAGCTCCTACGAGCAGTACTTC
clone_size: many; v_call: TRBV7-3; d_call: -; cdr3_length: 21; j_call: TRBJ2-5; cdr3_aa: CASSLITGIGNRGLPQETQYF; cdr3_nt: TGTGCCAGCAGCTTAATAACGGGAATCGGGAATCGGGGACTTCCCCAAGAGACCCAGTACTTC
clone_size: many; v_call: TRBV5-1; d_call: TRBD1; cdr3_length: 14; j_call: TRBJ2-7; cdr3_aa: CASSRDRRIYEQYF; cdr3_nt: TGCGCCAGCAGCCGGGACAGAAGAATCTACGAGCAGTACTTC
clone_size: -; v_call: TRBV7-3; d_call: -; cdr3_length: 14; j_call: TRBJ2-2; cdr3_aa: CASSLGPIGGELFF; cdr3_nt: TGTGCCAGCAGCTTAGGCCCCATTGGCGGGGAGCTGTTTTTT
clone_size: many; v_call: TRBV27; d_call: -; cdr3_length: 15; j_call: TRBJ1-3; cdr3_aa: CASRDLRGPGGTIYF; cdr3_nt: TGTGCCAGCAGGGACCTCCGGGGGCCCGGCGGTACCATATATTTT
clone_size: many; v_call: TRBV7-9; d_call: -; cdr3_length: 15; j_call: TRBJ2-2; cdr3_aa: CASSLEALNTGELFF; cdr3_nt: TGTGCCAGCAGCTTAGAGGCCTTGAACACCGGGGAGCTGTTTTTT
clone_size: many; v_call: TRBV7-9; d_call: TRBD1; cdr3_length: 15; j_call: TRBJ1-6; cdr3_aa: CASSLYQGAGSPLHF; cdr3_nt: TGTGCCAGCAGCTTGTATCAGGGGGCCGGTTCACCCCTCCACTTT
clone_size: -; v_call: TRBV7-9; d_call: -; cdr3_length: 14; j_call: TRBJ2-3; cdr3_aa: CASSLSTHTDTQYF; cdr3_nt: TGTGCCAGCAGCTTGTCCACGCACACAGATACACAGTATTTT
clone_size: many; v_call: TRBV7-2; d_call: -; cdr3_length: 14; j_call: TRBJ1-2; cdr3_aa: CASSLKGIDYGYTF; cdr3_nt: TGTGCCAGCAGCTTAAAAGGGATCGACTATGGCTACACCTTC
clone_size: many; v_call: TRBV28; d_call: -; cdr3_length: 13; j_call: TRBJ2-5; cdr3_aa: CASTGSVLETQYF; cdr3_nt: TGTGCCAGCACCGGTAGCGTCTTGGAGACCCAGTACTTC
clone_size: many; v_call: TRBV20-1; d_call: -; cdr3_length: 12; j_call: TRBJ2-5; cdr3_aa: CSARGGSETQYF; cdr3_nt: TGCAGTGCTAGAGGGGGCTCAGAGACCCAGTACTTC
clone_size: many; v_call: TRBV20-1; d_call: TRBD2; cdr3_length: 14; j_call: TRBJ2-4; cdr3_aa: CSGGLARTKNIQYF; cdr3_nt: TGCAGTGGGGGACTAGCGAGGACCAAAAACATTCAGTACTTC
clone_size: -; v_call: TRBV20-1; d_call: -; cdr3_length: 17; j_call: TRBJ1-3; cdr3_aa: CCVSPPLPGVGRNTIYF; cdr3_nt: TGCTGTGTTTCTCCTCCCCTCCCAGGGGTCGGACGAAACACCATATATTTT
clone_size: many; v_call: TRBV7-9; d_call: -; cdr3_length: 14; j_call: TRBJ1-1; cdr3_aa: CASSVGPMNTEAFF; cdr3_nt: TGTGCCAGCAGTGTAGGCCCCATGAACACTGAAGCTTTCTTT
clone_size: many; v_call: TRBV6-1; d_call: TRBD1; cdr3_length: 15; j_call: TRBJ1-2; cdr3_aa: CASRRDRDLNYGYTF; cdr3_nt: TGTGCCAGCAGACGTGACAGGGATCTTAACTATGGCTACACCTTC
clone_size: many; v_call: TRBV20-1; d_call: TRBD2; cdr3_length: 15; j_call: TRBJ2-2; cdr3_aa: CSASISGPNTGELFF; cdr3_nt: TGCAGTGCTAGTATTAGCGGGCCGAACACCGGGGAGCTGTTTTTT
clone_size: many; v_call: TRBV27; d_call: TRBD1; cdr3_length: 14; j_call: TRBJ1-5; cdr3_aa: CASSFGQGDQPQHF; cdr3_nt: TGTGCCAGCAGTTTTGGACAGGGGGACCAGCCCCAGCATTTT
clone_size: many; v_call: TRBV18; d_call: -; cdr3_length: 16; j_call: TRBJ2-5; cdr3_aa: CASSPKRLNAQETQYF; cdr3_nt: TGTGCCAGCTCACCAAAACGACTCAACGCACAAGAGACCCAGTACTTC
clone_size: many; v_call: TRBV20-1; d_call: -; cdr3_length: 14; j_call: TRBJ2-7; cdr3_aa: CSARVQSGSYEQYF; cdr3_nt: TGCAGTGCGAGGGTCCAGTCGGGGTCTTACGAGCAGTACTTC
clone_size: many; v_call: TRBV5-1; d_call: -; cdr3_length: 14; j_call: TRBJ2-7; cdr3_aa: CASSLGVTTYEQYF; cdr3_nt: TGCGCCAGCAGCTTGGGGGTCACAACCTACGAGCAGTACTTC
clone_size: many; v_call: TRBV7-2; d_call: -; cdr3_length: 18; j_call: TRBJ1-4; cdr3_aa: CASSPGEGIGSTNEKLFF; cdr3_nt: TGTGCCAGCAGCCCCGGGGAGGGAATTGGGTCAACTAATGAAAAACTGTTTTTT
clone_size: many; v_call: TRBV12-3/TRBV12-4; d_call: -; cdr3_length: 14; j_call: TRBJ1-2; cdr3_aa: CASSPNPQYYGYTF; cdr3_nt: TGTGCCAGCAGTCCAAATCCACAGTACTATGGCTACACCTTC
clone_size: many; v_call: TRBV7-9; d_call: -; cdr3_length: 12; j_call: TRBJ2-2; cdr3_aa: CASSFQRRELFF; cdr3_nt: TGTGCCAGCAGCTTCCAGCGACGGGAGCTGTTTTTT
clone_size: few; v_call: TRBV20-1; d_call: -; cdr3_length: 17; j_call: TRBJ2-5; cdr3_aa: CSARGRWGRLDQETQYF; cdr3_nt: TGCAGTGCTAGAGGCCGTTGGGGCCGTTTGGACCAAGAGACCCAGTACTTC
clone_size: many; v_call: TRBV6-5; d_call: -; cdr3_length: 14; j_call: TRBJ1-5; cdr3_aa: CASSLSEAVQPQHF; cdr3_nt: TGTGCCAGCAGCCTCTCTGAGGCAGTGCAGCCCCAGCATTTT
clone_size: many; v_call: TRBV6-2/TRBV6-3; d_call: -; cdr3_length: 14; j_call: TRBJ2-5; cdr3_aa: CASSYRRGLETQYF; cdr3_nt: TGTGCCAGCAGTTACCGGCGGGGGCTCGAGACCCAGTACTTC
clone_size: many; v_call: TRBV28; d_call: -; cdr3_length: 13; j_call: TRBJ1-3; cdr3_aa: CASSSLEGNTIYF; cdr3_nt: TGTGCCAGCAGCTCCCTGGAGGGAAACACCATATATTTT
clone_size: many; v_call: TRBV25-1; d_call: -; cdr3_length: 14; j_call: TRBJ2-7; cdr3_aa: CASSEPGSVYEQYF; cdr3_nt: TGTGCCAGCAGTGAACCCGGGTCTGTTTACGAGCAGTACTTC
clone_size: few; v_call: TRBV11-1; d_call: TRBD2; cdr3_length: 18; j_call: TRBJ2-1; cdr3_aa: CASSSGLAGARTYNEQFF; cdr3_nt: TGTGCCAGCAGCTCGGGACTAGCGGGGGCCCGAACCTACAATGAGCAGTTCTTC
clone_size: -; v_call: TRBV5-1; d_call: TRBD1; cdr3_length: 16; j_call: TRBJ2-1; cdr3_aa: CASSNPTGDLYNEQFF; cdr3_nt: TGCGCCAGCAGCAACCCAACAGGGGACCTCTACAATGAGCAGTTCTTC
clone_size: many; v_call: TRBV7-8; d_call: -; cdr3_length: 14; j_call: TRBJ1-4; cdr3_aa: CASSLGSGREKLFF; cdr3_nt: TGTGCCAGCAGCTTAGGGTCAGGGCGGGAAAAACTGTTTTTT
clone_size: many; v_call: TRBV12-3/TRBV12-4; d_call: TRBD1; cdr3_length: 17; j_call: TRBJ2-7; cdr3_aa: CASTPSQPGQGIHEQYF; cdr3_nt: TGTGCCAGCACTCCCTCCCAGCCCGGACAGGGAATTCACGAGCAGTACTTC
clone_size: -; v_call: TRBV5-6; d_call: -; cdr3_length: 16; j_call: TRBJ2-3; cdr3_aa: CASSLAGTASTDTQYF; cdr3_nt: TGTGCCAGCAGCTTGGCGGGAACAGCCAGCACAGATACGCAGTATTTT
clone_size: -; v_call: TRBV5-4; d_call: -; cdr3_length: 14; j_call: TRBJ1-2; cdr3_aa: CASSLGRLSYGYTF; cdr3_nt: TGTGCCAGCAGCTTGGGGCGCCTATCCTATGGCTACACCTTC
clone_size: -; v_call: TRBV5-1; d_call: TRBD1; cdr3_length: 12; j_call: TRBJ2-1; cdr3_aa: CASNGQGDEQFF; cdr3_nt: TGCGCCAGCAACGGACAGGGCGATGAGCAGTTCTTC
clone_size: many; v_call: TRBV12-3/TRBV12-4; d_call: -; cdr3_length: 15; j_call: TRBJ2-7; cdr3_aa: CASRQPGTLSYEQYF; cdr3_nt: TGTGCCAGCAGACAACCCGGGACACTCTCCTACGAGCAGTACTTC
clone_size: many; v_call: TRBV28; d_call: -; cdr3_length: 15; j_call: TRBJ1-1; cdr3_aa: CASSGSGGTRSEAFF; cdr3_nt: TGTGCCAGCAGTGGTAGCGGGGGGACCAGGTCCGAAGCTTTCTTT
clone_size: many; v_call: TRBV20-1; d_call: -; cdr3_length: 12; j_call: TRBJ1-1; cdr3_aa: CSAGSVASEAFF; cdr3_nt: TGCAGTGCGGGCAGCGTAGCTTCTGAAGCTTTCTTT
clone_size: -; v_call: TRBV5-1; d_call: TRBD2; cdr3_length: 16; j_call: TRBJ2-5; cdr3_aa: CASSSLTSGGAETQYF; cdr3_nt: TGCGCCAGCAGCTCACTTACTAGCGGGGGGGCTGAGACCCAGTACTTC
clone_size: many; v_call: TRBV9; d_call: -; cdr3_length: 14; j_call: TRBJ2-7; cdr3_aa: CASSVGPTPGEQYF; cdr3_nt: TGTGCCAGCAGCGTAGGGCCGACACCCGGTGAGCAGTACTTC